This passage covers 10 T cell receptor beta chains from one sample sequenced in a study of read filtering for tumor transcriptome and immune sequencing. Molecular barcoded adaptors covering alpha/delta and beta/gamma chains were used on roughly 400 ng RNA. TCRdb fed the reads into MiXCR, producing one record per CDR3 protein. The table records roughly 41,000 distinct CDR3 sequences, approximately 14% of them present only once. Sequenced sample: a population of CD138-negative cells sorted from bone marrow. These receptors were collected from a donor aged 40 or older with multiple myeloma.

CDR3 nucleotides: TGTGCCAGCACCACCTCTCCAGGAGAGTCCTACGAGCAGTACTTC. Its protein product is CASTTSPGESYEQYF. The rearrangement uses TRBV7-2 and TRBJ2-7, with D unresolved. The CDR3 contains 15 residues. Germline V gene data show CDR1 as SGHTA and CDR2 as FQGNSA. V dropped 7 bases and J dropped 1 base, with 17 bases sitting between them.

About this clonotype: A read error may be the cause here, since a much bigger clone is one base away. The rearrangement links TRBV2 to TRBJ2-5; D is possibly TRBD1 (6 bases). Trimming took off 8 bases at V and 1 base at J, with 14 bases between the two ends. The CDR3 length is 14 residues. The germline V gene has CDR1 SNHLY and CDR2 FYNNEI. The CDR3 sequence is CASLYARGQETQYF. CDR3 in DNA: TGTGCCAGCTTATATGCCAGGGGCCAAGAGACCCAGTACTTC.

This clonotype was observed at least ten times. The CDR3 DNA reads as TGTGCCAGCAGCTTCACGGAGGGCCAGCAGTTCTTC. Translation gives CASSFTEGQQFF. V is TRBV7-3 and J is TRBJ2-1; a possible D gene is TRBD2 (6 bases). In germline, CDR1 is SGHTA, CDR2 FQGTGA. Deletions cut 3 bases from V and 11 bases from J, with 11 bases between. The CDR3 totals 12 residues.

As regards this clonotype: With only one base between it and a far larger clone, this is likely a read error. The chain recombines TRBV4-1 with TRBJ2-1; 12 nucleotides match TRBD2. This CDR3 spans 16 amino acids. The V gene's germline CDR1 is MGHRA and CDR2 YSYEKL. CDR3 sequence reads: CASSQVTSGSRNEPFF. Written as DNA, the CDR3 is TGCGCCAGCAGCCAAGTGACTAGCGGGAGTCGTAATGAGCCGTTCTTC.

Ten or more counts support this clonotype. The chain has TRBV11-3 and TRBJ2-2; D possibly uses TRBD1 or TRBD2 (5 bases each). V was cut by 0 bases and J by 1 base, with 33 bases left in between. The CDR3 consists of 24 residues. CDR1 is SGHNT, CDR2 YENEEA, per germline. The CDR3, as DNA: TGTGCCAGCAGCTTAGACCTACCCTTTGGACAAGATGGAGCGGATAACAAGAACACCGGGGAGCTGTTTTTT. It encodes CASSLDLPFGQDGADNKNTGELFF.

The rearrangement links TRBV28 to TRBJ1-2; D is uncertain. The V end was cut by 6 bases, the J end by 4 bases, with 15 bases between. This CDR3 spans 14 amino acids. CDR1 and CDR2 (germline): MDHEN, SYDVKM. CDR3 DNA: TGTGCCAGCAGCAATTGGGCGGCAGTCTATGGCTACACCTTC. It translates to CASSNWAAVYGYTF.

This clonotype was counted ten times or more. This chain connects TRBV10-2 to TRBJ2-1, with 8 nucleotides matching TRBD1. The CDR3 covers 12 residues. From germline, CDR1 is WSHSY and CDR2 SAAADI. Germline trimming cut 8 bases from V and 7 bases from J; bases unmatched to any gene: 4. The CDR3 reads CASRQGYNEQFF. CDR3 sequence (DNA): TGCGCCAGCCGACAGGGGTATAATGAGCAGTTCTTC.

The CDR3 region is CASGRSTYEQYF. CDR3 bases: TGTGCCAGCGGTCGGTCGACCTACGAGCAGTACTTC. The chain employs TRBV12-3 or TRBV12-4 and TRBJ2-7; D uncertain. This CDR3 region has 12 residues. Trimming left V 8 bases short and J 2 bases short, with 10 bases between.

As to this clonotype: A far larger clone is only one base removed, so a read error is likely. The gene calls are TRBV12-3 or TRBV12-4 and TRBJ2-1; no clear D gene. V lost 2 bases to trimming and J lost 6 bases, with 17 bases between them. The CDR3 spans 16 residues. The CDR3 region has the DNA TGTGCCAGCAGTTTAAGGCCAGCCTTATTGGGCAATGAGCAGTTCTTC. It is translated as CASSLRPALLGNEQFF.

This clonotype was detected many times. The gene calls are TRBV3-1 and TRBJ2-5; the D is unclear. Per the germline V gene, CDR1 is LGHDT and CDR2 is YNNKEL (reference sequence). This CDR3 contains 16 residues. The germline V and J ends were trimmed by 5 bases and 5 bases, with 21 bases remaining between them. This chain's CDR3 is CASSDWRDGRGETQYF. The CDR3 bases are TGTGCCAGCAGCGATTGGAGAGATGGCCGAGGTGAGACCCAGTACTTC.